These T cell receptor beta chains were read from a single sample in a study of T-cell reconstitution after alpha-beta-depleted transplantation in children. TCRdb reprocessed the PCR reads via MiXCR and lists one record per CDR3 protein. The sample yields about 610,000 distinct CDR3 sequences, about 10% seen once. The sequencing used PBMCs from the stem cell graft donor, collected from the stem cell graft. Receptors originate from a human donor who donated a stem cell graft to a child with acute myeloid leukemia. Each CDR3 is given with its conserved first and last residue. The order of the fields is CDR3 protein, J gene, V gene, D gene. A D gene is named only where the DNA matches it firmly.

CASSYSGLAGRSYNEQFF	TRBJ2-1	TRBV6-2/TRBV6-3	TRBD2
CASIVGVEAFF	TRBJ1-1	TRBV28	.
CSAKAGVVTDTQYF	TRBJ2-3	TRBV20-1	TRBD2
CASSLTSGGSYGQFF	TRBJ2-1	TRBV12-3/TRBV12-4	TRBD2
CASSEAAGSQETQYF	TRBJ2-5	TRBV25-1	.
CASSQTGKAFF	TRBJ1-1	TRBV12-3/TRBV12-4	TRBD1
CASSFRGPNSPLHF	TRBJ1-6	TRBV6-1	TRBD1
CASSRLSSGRKYNEQFF	TRBJ2-1	TRBV7-9	TRBD2
CASSFGTGGRTGELFF	TRBJ2-2	TRBV7-3	TRBD2
CASSYPASGRFEQFF	TRBJ2-1	TRBV6-5	TRBD2
CASSPSGPYRIF	TRBJ2-5	TRBV6-2/TRBV6-3	.
CASSLDRSGLPGLFF	TRBJ2-1	TRBV7-9	.
CASSGPDTEAFF	TRBJ1-1	TRBV5-1	.
CSASRDLSGNTIYF	TRBJ1-3	TRBV20-1	.
CASSPLWTGGSGANVLTF	TRBJ2-6	TRBV18	TRBD1
CASSRPDGATDTQYF	TRBJ2-3	TRBV7-2	.
CASSTLQGYSGNTIYF	TRBJ1-3	TRBV4-2	.
CAWSRVGGSYNEQFF	TRBJ2-1	TRBV30	.
CSARDWARAYEQYF	TRBJ2-7	TRBV20-1	.
CASSDQGDEQFF	TRBJ2-1	TRBV11-3	TRBD1
CASSSLWTPDPDTQYF	TRBJ2-3	TRBV28	.
CSAMDRGTYEQYF	TRBJ2-7	TRBV20-1	TRBD1
CATSDGQGNQPQHF	TRBJ1-5	TRBV24-1	TRBD1
CAGSTGFYEQYF	TRBJ2-7	TRBV30	TRBD1
CASQGNQETQYF	TRBJ2-5	TRBV9	.
CASSFTGAGQPQHF	TRBJ1-5	TRBV27	.
CATSRDGRPFTDTQYF	TRBJ2-3	TRBV15	TRBD2
CSARQTDNKETQYF	TRBJ2-5	TRBV20-1	.
CSAIRDPLPYEQYF	TRBJ2-7	TRBV20-1	.
CASSSRVGEQFF	TRBJ2-1	TRBV12-3/TRBV12-4	.
CSVEDRLAGTGNTGELFF	TRBJ2-2	TRBV29-1	TRBD1
CASNQRTPEQYF	TRBJ2-7	TRBV6-4	.
CASSLGLLYSYNEQFF	TRBJ2-1	TRBV4-3	.
CSVGDSYEQYF	TRBJ2-7	TRBV29-1	.
CAISEGALAFF	TRBJ1-1	TRBV10-3	.
CASSLGRTGKGETQYF	TRBJ2-5	TRBV7-3	TRBD1
CSVVPGSANTGELFF	TRBJ2-2	TRBV29-1	.
CASSKTSGVNTGELFF	TRBJ2-2	TRBV5-1	TRBD2
CASSYYSGNTEAFF	TRBJ1-1	TRBV27	.
CASSLTSGSWETQYF	TRBJ2-5	TRBV7-3	TRBD2
CASSSSAGSSYTQYF	TRBJ2-3	TRBV2	.
CSVDTGADEKLFF	TRBJ1-4	TRBV29-1	.
CSTTQAGGTEAFF	TRBJ1-1	TRBV29-1	.
CASSFGTRGEQYF	TRBJ2-7	TRBV12-3/TRBV12-4	.
CSVPGDGVLVGADTQYF	TRBJ2-3	TRBV20-1	.
CASSLRDGHYEQYF	TRBJ2-7	TRBV27	.
CASSLLAGSNTGELFF	TRBJ2-2	TRBV27	TRBD2
CASSLWGERTDTQYF	TRBJ2-3	TRBV5-1	.
CSVAGKQDQPQHF	TRBJ1-5	TRBV29-1	.
CSAAAGGDTQYF	TRBJ2-3	TRBV20-1	TRBD1
CASSQEFWTWGEQFF	TRBJ2-1	TRBV4-3	.